The 18 T cell receptor beta chains given below trace back to one sample, sequenced in a study of T cell repertoires in cytomegalovirus infection. TCRdb processed the reads anew with MiXCR; each CDR3 protein has one entry. Found here are 200,000 to 250,000 distinct CDR3 sequences, 20% to 25% of them singletons; the top ten hold about 18%. The sequenced sample consisted of CD8+ T cells from PBMCs. The receptor source for this set is a human donor in good health (CMV status not recorded). Some clones in this sample may be carry-over from other donors' samples.

This clonotype was recorded a few times. The rearrangement uses TRBV7-9 and TRBJ2-7; D may be TRBD1 (6 bases). V dropped 5 bases and J dropped 0 bases, with 14 bases sitting between them. CDR3 length: 15 amino acids. Germline loops: CDR1 SEHNR, CDR2 FQNEAQ (reference sequence). CDR3 sequence: CASSHGQFPSYEQYF. The CDR3 DNA follows: TGTGCCAGCAGCCATGGACAGTTTCCCTCCTACGAGCAGTACTTC.

This chain uses TRBV14 with TRBJ1-4, with 9 bases fitting TRBD1. With V trimmed by 0 bases and J by 7 bases, 6 bases remained unmatched. Germline CDR1 is SGHDN and CDR2 is FVKESK. The CDR3 is 16 amino acids. The CDR3 DNA is TGTGCCAGCAGCCAAGAGTGGGGACAGGGCGGTGAAAAACTGTTTTTT. It yields the protein CASSQEWGQGGEKLFF.

This clonotype was found a few times. The V and J genes are TRBV12-3 or TRBV12-4 and TRBJ2-1; the D is unclear. Trimming removed 4 bases at V and 8 bases at J, with 12 bases between. The CDR3 totals 13 residues. The CDR3: CASSWWVVDEQFF. The CDR3 DNA sequence: TGTGCCAGCAGTTGGTGGGTGGTCGATGAGCAGTTCTTC.

This clonotype has ten or more counts. This chain uses TRBV11-1 with TRBJ2-7; 9 bases map to TRBD1. Per the germline V gene, CDR1 is SGHAT and CDR2 is FQDESV (reference sequence). This CDR3 has 14 residues. V shed 5 bases, J shed 3 bases, and the junction held 5 bases outside the gene matches. The CDR3 region is CASSAGTGYYEQYF. The CDR3 nucleotides read TGTGCCAGCAGCGCCGGGACAGGGTACTACGAGCAGTACTTC.

This chain uses TRBV6-4 with TRBJ2-1, with 9 bases identical to TRBD2. The CDR3 totals 16 residues. V dropped 0 bases and J dropped 7; count of bases not matched to a gene: 7. The germline gives CDR1 MRHNA, CDR2 SNTAGT. The CDR3 DNA follows: TGTGCCAGCAGTGACTCACGCGGGGGGGCCGGGAATGAGCAGTTCTTC. This gives the protein CASSDSRGGAGNEQFF.

The chain carries TRBV5-5 and TRBJ2-7, with D unclear. Per germline, CDR1 SGHKS and CDR2 YYEKEE (reference sequence). This CDR3 contains 15 residues. V was trimmed by 0 bases and J by 2 bases, leaving 12 bases between them. DNA of the CDR3: TGTGCCAGCAGCTTGGCCCTCGGCTCGCCCTACGAGCAGTACTTC. This sequence encodes CASSLALGSPYEQYF.

In its sample, this clonotype was seen a few times. The V gene is TRBV6-5, the J gene TRBJ1-5; D remains ambiguous. The germline V gene encodes CDR1 MNHEY and CDR2 SVGAGI. This CDR3 spans 14 amino acids. The V gene lost 0 bases and the J gene lost 6 bases, with 9 bases spanning the gap. CDR3 DNA: TGTGCCAGCAGTTACTCGTCTGGGGTTCAGCCCCAGCATTTT. This translates into CASSYSSGVQPQHF.

This clonotype was recorded a few times. The gene calls are TRBV19 and TRBJ2-5; D is possibly TRBD1 (6 bases). Germline CDR1 is LNHDA and CDR2 is SQIVND (reference sequence). The CDR3 consists of 16 residues. V was cut by 1 base and J by 1 base, with 13 bases left in between. The CDR3 spells CASSIGTADTQETQYF. The CDR3 DNA is TGTGCCAGTAGTATAGGGACAGCGGATACCCAAGAGACCCAGTACTTC.

This clonotype was seen a handful of times. V usage is TRBV6-5 and J usage is TRBJ2-7; D is unresolved. CDR3 length equals 16 residues. Trimming took off 0 bases at V and 0 bases at J, with 12 bases between the two ends. In germline, CDR1 is MNHEY, CDR2 SVGAGI. The CDR3 region has the DNA TGTGCCAGCAGTTACTCCCGGCAGACCCTCTCCTACGAGCAGTACTTC. Its protein product is CASSYSRQTLSYEQYF.

A few counts support this clonotype. The genes are TRBV4-1 and TRBJ2-1, with D unresolved. V was clipped by 2 bases and J by 3 bases, with 17 bases between them. The CDR3 has 17 residues. Germline V gene sequence: CDR1 MGHRA, CDR2 YSYEKL. The CDR3 nucleotides are TGCGCCAGCAGCCAACCGCTCCGGCACTATGACTACAATGAGCAGTTCTTC. Its protein product is CASSQPLRHYDYNEQFF.

This clonotype was picked up many times. The chain carries TRBV12-3 or TRBV12-4 and TRBJ2-1, with D tentatively TRBD1 or TRBD2 (5 bases each). The germline V and J ends were trimmed by 3 bases and 7 bases, with 7 bases remaining between them. The CDR3 has 12 amino acids. CDR3 sequence (DNA): TGTGCCAGCAGTTTGGGGGTGAATGAGCAGTTCTTC. This sequence encodes CASSLGVNEQFF.

V and J are TRBV20-1 and TRBJ2-1; weak D call: TRBD1 (6 bases). Trimming stripped 8 bases from V and 7 bases from J, with 21 bases between. Germline V gene data show CDR1 as DFQATT and CDR2 as SNEGSKA (reference sequence). This CDR3 comprises 14 residues. CDR3 sequence reads: CSTLWVGAGNEQFF. As DNA, the CDR3 is TGCAGTACCCTCTGGGTGGGGGCTGGGAATGAGCAGTTCTTC.

A word on this clonotype: This may be a read error: a much more frequent sequence differs by one nucleotide. The chain couples TRBV7-6 to TRBJ2-1; 8 nucleotides align to TRBD1. In germline, CDR1 is SGHVS, CDR2 FNYEAQ. CDR3 length equals 15 residues. The CDR3 loop reads CASSPPGQEYNVQFF. The CDR3 DNA is TGTGCCAGCAGCCCCCCGGGACAGGAGTACAATGTGCAGTTCTTC.

This clonotype was counted ten times or more. The chain couples TRBV7-8 to TRBJ2-6; D may match TRBD1 or TRBD2 (5 bases each). This CDR3 has 19 amino acids. V lost 0 bases to trimming and J lost 0 bases, with 15 bases between them. Germline CDR1 and CDR2: SGHVS and FQNEAQ. CDR3 in DNA: TGTGCCAGCAGCTTAGCGGGGACCCAGCCCTACTCTGGGGCCAACGTCCTGACTTTC. Protein: CASSLAGTQPYSGANVLTF.

The rearrangement links TRBV2 to TRBJ2-3; weak D call: TRBD1 (6 bases). Germline CDR1 SNHLY, CDR2 FYNNEI. The ends were cut back, 2 bases at V and 2 bases at J, with 11 bases in the middle. The CDR3 totals 15 residues. The CDR3 DNA reads as TGTGCCAGCAGTGAACCAGGGGCGGACACAGATACGCAGTATTTT. This translates into CASSEPGADTDTQYF.

The chain employs TRBV25-1 and TRBJ1-3; D uncertain. Per germline, CDR1 MGHDK and CDR2 SYGVNS. The CDR3 is 16 residues long. The ends were cut back, 3 bases at V and 0 bases at J, with 12 bases in the middle. The CDR3 sequence is CASSDEGTRSGNTIYF. CDR3 in DNA: TGTGCCAGCAGTGACGAGGGTACCCGCTCTGGAAACACCATATATTTT.

This clonotype was counted many times. The V gene is TRBV12-3 or TRBV12-4, the J gene TRBJ2-2, with a tentative D call TRBD1 (5 bases). V was trimmed by 2 bases and J by 5 bases, leaving 15 bases between them. The CDR3 sequence is 16 residues long. The CDR3 spells CASSLSPGYRTGELFF. The CDR3 nucleotides are TGTGCCAGCAGTTTATCCCCCGGGTACAGGACCGGGGAGCTGTTTTTT.

The CDR3 region is CASRARQGWFGEQFF. CDR3 in DNA: TGTGCCAGCAGAGCCCGACAGGGATGGTTTGGTGAGCAGTTCTTC. This chain links TRBV28 with TRBJ2-1, with 7 bases fitting TRBD1. The germline gives CDR1 MDHEN, CDR2 SYDVKM. Trimming removed 6 bases from V and 9 bases from J; junction bases left unmatched: 14. CDR3 size: 15 residues.